These T cell receptor beta chains were read from a single sample in a study of blood T cell repertoires in COVID-19. Sequenced by immunoSEQ multiplex PCR; TCRdb stores in-frame clones only, minus some. Altogether fewer than 110,000 clones are present, roughly 82% being singletons, with the ten largest covering around 12%. Sequences were obtained from peripheral blood. Receptors originate from a human donor in a cohort sampled during active COVID-19. The CDR3 runs from the conserved cysteine through the conserved F or W. D genes are given only for firm matches. Clone size is given for some rows only: seen once, a few or many times, or a class if the clone is expanded.

J | size | V | D | DNA | CDR3
TRBJ2-3 | . | TRBV7-3 | TRBD2 | TGTGCCAGCAGCTTAAGACCTAGCGGGGGGACCACAGATACGCAGTATTTT | CASSLRPSGGTTDTQYF
TRBJ2-2 | once | TRBV15 | TRBD1 | TGTGCCACCAGCCAACCGGGACAGGGGTCCCCCACCGGGGAGCTGTTTTTT | CATSQPGQGSPTGELFF
TRBJ2-5 | . | TRBV29-1 | TRBD2 | TGCAGCGTTGGTAGCGGGAGGGAGACCCAGTACTTC | CSVGSGRETQYF
TRBJ1-1 | . | TRBV7-2 | . | TGTGCCAGCAGCTTATACGGACTTTCCATGGGAGCTTTCTTT | CASSLYGLSMGAFF
TRBJ2-1 | . | TRBV19 | TRBD1 | TGTGCCAGTAGTACCCGCCCCGGACAGGGGGCTATGAATGAGCAGTTCTTC | CASSTRPGQGAMNEQFF
TRBJ2-2 | . | TRBV14 | . | TGTGCCAGCAGCCAAGTCCAGGGCTACACCGGGGAGCTGTTTTTT | CASSQVQGYTGELFF
TRBJ1-6 | . | TRBV9 | TRBD1 | TGTGCCAGCAGCGTAGCTCGGACAGGGTTTTCACCCCTCCACTTT | CASSVARTGFSPLHF
TRBJ2-3 | . | TRBV7-8 | TRBD2 | TGTGCCAGCACCCTACGGCGGGGGGGACGGGATACGCAGTATTTT | CASTLRRGGRDTQYF
TRBJ1-5 | . | TRBV19 | TRBD1 | TGTGCCAGTAGTAAGACAGGGGGCACCAATCAGCCCCAGCATTTT | CASSKTGGTNQPQHF
TRBJ2-5 | hyperexpanded | TRBV15 | TRBD2 | TGTGCCACCTCGGGACTAGCGGGAGAGACCCAGTACTTC | CATSGLAGETQYF
TRBJ2-7 | . | TRBV2 | . | TGTGCCAGCACCGAACTCCACGAGCAGTACTTC | CASTELHEQYF
TRBJ2-5 | . | TRBV19 | . | TGTGCCAGTGGGGCCCACCAAGAGACCCAGTACTTC | CASGAHQETQYF
TRBJ2-2 | . | TRBV18 | . | TGTGCCAGCTCACCGACCGGGGATTACACCGGGGAGCTGTTTTTT | CASSPTGDYTGELFF
TRBJ2-1 | . | TRBV12-3/TRBV12-4 | TRBD1 | TGTGCCAGCAGTGTTGGGACAGATGAGCAGTTCTTC | CASSVGTDEQFF
TRBJ1-1 | . | TRBV10-3 | . | TGTGCCATCAGGAGGGCCCCCCCTGGAATCCCTGAAGCTTTCTTT | CAIRRAPPGIPEAFF
TRBJ1-1 | . | TRBV25-1 | TRBD1 | TGTGCCAGCAGTTACAGGGGAGGTGGTAACACTGAAGCTTTCTTT | CASSYRGGGNTEAFF
TRBJ1-1 | . | TRBV7-9 | . | TGTGCCAGCAGCTTAGCGGCACCACAGGTAAACACTGAAGCTTTCTTT | CASSLAAPQVNTEAFF
TRBJ1-3 | . | TRBV7-3 | . | TGTGCCAGCAGCTCCGGACAGCGGGGAAACACCATATATTTT | CASSSGQRGNTIYF
TRBJ1-4 | . | TRBV15 | . | TGTGCCACCAGTTGGACAGCGGAAGGTGAAAAACTGTTTTTT | CATSWTAEGEKLFF
TRBJ2-7 | . | TRBV5-4 | . | TGTGCCAGCAGCACACTCAGGGCTGGCGAGCAGTACTTC | CASSTLRAGEQYF
TRBJ2-7 | . | TRBV15 | TRBD1 | TGTGCCACCAGAGGAGACAGGGGGGACTCCTACGAGCAGTACTTC | CATRGDRGDSYEQYF
TRBJ2-7 | few | TRBV3-1/TRBV3-2 | TRBD1 | TGTGCCAGCAGCCAAGTCATCAAACAGGGGACATCTACCTACGAGCAGTACTTC | CASSQVIKQGTSTYEQYF
TRBJ1-2 | . | TRBV6-5 | . | TGTGCCAGCAGCCCCCGGCTGGGGGCGAACTATGGCTACACCTTC | CASSPRLGANYGYTF
TRBJ1-4 | . | TRBV5-6 | . | TGTGCCAGCAGCTCACCCCCGGGGATGGGTGTAAAACTGTTTTTT | CASSSPPGMGVKLFF
TRBJ1-1 | . | TRBV11-2 | . | TGTGCCAGCAGCTTAGATCCTCCTATCAACACTGAAGCTTTCTTT | CASSLDPPINTEAFF
TRBJ2-1 | . | TRBV27 | . | TGTGCCAGCAGATATTCTACAGGACAACCTTTCAATGAGCAGTTCTTC | CASRYSTGQPFNEQFF
TRBJ1-1 | . | TRBV5-1 | . | TGCGCCAGCAGCGAAGCGAAAGGAATGAACACTGAAGCTTTCTTT | CASSEAKGMNTEAFF
TRBJ1-1 | . | TRBV5-1 | . | TGCGCCAGCAGCCTGGCCTGGGGGGAGAACACTGAAGCTTTCTTT | CASSLAWGENTEAFF
TRBJ1-1 | once | TRBV7-3 | . | TGTGCCAGCAGCTTAACGTTCGGGGAGAACACTGAAGCTTTCTTT | CASSLTFGENTEAFF
TRBJ2-7 | . | TRBV19 | . | TGTGCCAGTAGTATAGTGGGAGGGACAGGCCTCTACGAGCAGTACTTC | CASSIVGGTGLYEQYF
TRBJ2-5 | few | TRBV5-1 | TRBD2 | TGCGCCAGCAGCTTGGTCGCGGGGGGCCAACAGGGAGAGACCCAGTACTTC | CASSLVAGGQQGETQYF
TRBJ2-7 | . | TRBV5-4 | TRBD1 | TGTGCCAGCAGCCCGGCACAACCAGGGGGCTCCTACGAGCAGTACTTC | CASSPAQPGGSYEQYF
TRBJ2-2 | . | TRBV7-9 | TRBD1 | TGTGCCAGCAGCCCAAGGACAGGGGGCAACGGCGGGGAGCTGTTTTTT | CASSPRTGGNGGELFF
TRBJ1-3 | . | TRBV2 | . | TGTGCCAGCACCTACAGGGCTCACTCTGGAAACACCATATATTTT | CASTYRAHSGNTIYF
TRBJ1-1 | . | TRBV6-2/TRBV6-3 | . | TGTGCCAGCAGTTACCCCCTTGGGGGCGGAGGTGCGAACACTGAAGCTTTCTTT | CASSYPLGGGGANTEAFF
TRBJ2-6 | . | TRBV6-1 | . | TGTGCCAGCAGTGAAGACTGGGCCAACGTCCTGACTTTC | CASSEDWANVLTF
TRBJ2-2 | . | TRBV21-1 | . | TGTGCCAGCAGCAAACTTCCTGAGCCCGGGGAGCTGTTTTTT | CASSKLPEPGELFF
TRBJ2-7 | . | TRBV7-2 | TRBD1 | TGTGCCAGCAGCTCCCCGGGACAGACTCTAATACACTCCTACGAGCAGTACTTC | CASSSPGQTLIHSYEQYF
TRBJ2-3 | . | TRBV5-1 | TRBD2 | TGCGCCAGCAGCTTGTCTCGGGGTAGCGGGGATAGCACAGATACGCAGTATTTT | CASSLSRGSGDSTDTQYF
TRBJ2-7 | . | TRBV27 | TRBD2 | TGTGCCAGCAGTTTATACGGACTAAGCGGGGGCCAGAGATACGAGCAGTACTTC | CASSLYGLSGGQRYEQYF
TRBJ2-5 | . | TRBV19 | TRBD2 | TGTGCCAGTAGTATCGGGACTAGCCATGCTGGGGAGACCCAGTACTTC | CASSIGTSHAGETQYF
TRBJ2-7 | once | TRBV11-3 | TRBD2 | TGTGCCAGCAACGGCGGGACTACCTACGAGCAGTACTTC | CASNGGTTYEQYF
TRBJ1-2 | . | TRBV5-4 | TRBD1 | TGTGCCAGCAGCAGGACAGGGCTAGCTAACTATGGCTACACCTTC | CASSRTGLANYGYTF
TRBJ1-2 | . | TRBV6-5 | . | TGTGCCAGCAGGCCCGGGGGAACTAACTATGGCTACACCTTC | CASRPGGTNYGYTF
TRBJ1-1 | . | TRBV18 | TRBD1 | TGTGCCAGCCAGGCGGCACAGGGGGACACTGAAGCTTTCTTT | CASQAAQGDTEAFF
TRBJ1-3 | . | TRBV5-4 | . | TGTGCCAGCAGCTTGGGGGCAGGGATCTCTGGAAACACCATATATTTT | CASSLGAGISGNTIYF
TRBJ2-1 | . | TRBV7-2 | TRBD1 | TGTGCCAGCAGCAACCCAGGGGGCGTTGAGCAGTTCTTC | CASSNPGGVEQFF
TRBJ2-5 | . | TRBV20-1 | TRBD1 | TGCAGTGCTAGTGGGCGGACAGGCCCCCAAGAGACCCAGTACTTC | CSASGRTGPQETQYF
TRBJ2-1 | . | TRBV25-1 | . | TGTGCCAGCAGGAACACAGACAGGATCGTCAATGAGCAGTTCTTC | CASRNTDRIVNEQFF
TRBJ2-1 | . | TRBV7-3 | . | TGTGCCAGCAGCGCCCGGGACTCCTACAATGAGCAGTTCTTC | CASSARDSYNEQFF
TRBJ2-1 | . | TRBV18 | TRBD2 | TGTGCCAGCTCACCTCTCGGACTAGCGGGGTCGTGGGACAATGAGCAGTTCTTC | CASSPLGLAGSWDNEQFF
TRBJ1-2 | . | TRBV28 | . | TGTGCCAGCAGTACCTCGGGGACATTGGGCTACACCTTC | CASSTSGTLGYTF
TRBJ2-1 | . | TRBV3-1/TRBV3-2 | . | TGTGCCAGCAGCACCCCTTCCGGGACACCAATCTTC | CASSTPSGTPIF
TRBJ1-2 | . | TRBV30 | TRBD1 | TGTGCCTGGAGCTCGACTCAGGGGGGTCGGTATGGCTACACCTTC | CAWSSTQGGRYGYTF
TRBJ1-2 | . | TRBV28 | TRBD1 | TGTGCCAGCAGCCTCGACAGGGGCTATGGCTACACCTTC | CASSLDRGYGYTF
TRBJ1-5 | . | TRBV5-6 | TRBD1 | TGTGCCAGCAGCTTAGGACAGGGGGATCAGCCCCAGCATTTT | CASSLGQGDQPQHF